One and the same sample provided the 11 T cell receptor beta chains below, sequenced in a study of blood T cell repertoires in COVID-19. Here immunoSEQ multiplex PCR was the method, and the copy in TCRdb shows in-frame clones only, minus some. The repertoire has just over 650,000 clones, about nine tenths of them found once; the top ten carry over 0.2%. The specimen sequenced was peripheral blood. These receptors all come from a woman aged 18-35 years with acute or convalescent COVID-19.

This clone appeared a single time. At the DNA level, this CDR3 is encoded by other sequences in the same sample as well. This rearrangement joins TRBV7-9 to TRBJ1-1, with D tentatively TRBD1 (6 bases). The CDR3 is 14 residues long. V was cut by 6 bases and J by 3 bases, with 14 bases left in between. Germline values: CDR1 SEHNR, CDR2 FQNEAQ (reference sequence). The CDR3 DNA reads as TGTGCCAGCAGTCCACAGGGTAGGGACACTGAAGCTTTCTTT. It codes for CASSPQGRDTEAFF.

The chain employs TRBV21-1 and TRBJ1-1; TRBD1 is taken as the D call from the table, unchecked against the DNA. TRBV21-1 is a pseudogene locus. The CDR3 totals 16 residues. In DNA form, the CDR3 reads TGTGCCAGCAGCCTATACCGGAAGGGGGCCGGAACTGAAGCTTTCTTT. This codes for CASSLYRKGAGTEAFF.

This chain uses TRBV6-6 with TRBJ1-1, with D perhaps matching TRBD1 (5 bases). Germline CDR1 reads MNHNY; CDR2 reads SVGAGI (reference sequence). The CDR3 contains 14 residues. The germline V and J ends were trimmed by 2 bases and 5 bases, with 12 bases remaining between them. The CDR3 DNA reads as TGTGCCAGCAGTTACGGAGATCGACAGACTGAAGCTTTCTTT. The encoded protein is CASSYGDRQTEAFF.

The chain joins TRBV5-1 to TRBJ1-4; D is unresolved. Germline CDR1 and CDR2: SGHRS and YFSETQ. V was clipped by 0 bases and J by 12 bases, with 15 bases between them. CDR3 length: 14 amino acids. CDR3 sequence: CASSLGRNTDQLFF. The CDR3 DNA is TGCGCCAGCAGCTTGGGGAGGAATACAGACCAACTGTTTTTT.

This sequence joins TRBV6-2 or TRBV6-3 and TRBJ2-3, with TRBD2 identical over 12 bases. The ends lost 0 bases at V and 3 bases at J; junction bases unmatched: 7. Germline CDR1 reads MNHEY; CDR2 reads SVGEGT. The CDR3 loop spans 18 amino acids. The CDR3: CASSYSATSGGLTDTQYF. The CDR3 bases are TGTGCCAGCAGTTACTCCGCGACTAGCGGGGGTTTGACAGATACGCAGTATTTT.

This chain links TRBV19 with TRBJ1-1; 7 nucleotides align to TRBD1. J was trimmed by 1 base and V by 4 bases; bases with no gene match: 9. The CDR3 totals 16 residues. CDR1 is LNHDA, CDR2 SQIVND, per germline (reference sequence). The CDR3 reads CASSTPPGQPNTEAFF. CDR3 DNA sequence: TGTGCCAGTAGTACTCCACCGGGACAGCCGAACACTGAAGCTTTCTTT.

As regards this clone: The limits of the CDR3 on the DNA are not certain, so only TCRdb's listed CDR3 is given. This sequence joins TRBV19 and TRBJ1-1; the table's D call, TRBD1, was not checked against the DNA. Germline assignment: CDR1 LNHDA and CDR2 SQIVND (reference sequence). Both ends counted, the CDR3 spans 14 residues. This chain's CDR3 is CASSILASNTEAFF.

The V call is TRBV7-9, the J call TRBJ1-1; 10 bases match TRBD1. V was clipped by 0 bases and J by 3 bases; unmatched bases: 4. The germline V gene has CDR1 SEHNR and CDR2 FQNEAQ (reference sequence). This CDR3 is built from 16 residues. The CDR3 loop reads CASSLATGGSDTEAFF. CDR3 sequence (DNA): TGTGCCAGCAGCTTAGCGACAGGGGGCTCGGACACTGAAGCTTTCTTT.

The chain couples TRBV5-1 to TRBJ1-5, with 7 nucleotides matching TRBD1. V shed 0 bases, J shed 5 bases, and the junction held 5 bases outside the gene matches. The CDR3 contains 15 residues. Germline V gene lookup returns CDR1 SGHRS and CDR2 YFSETQ. CDR3 amino acids: CASSLDGQADQPQHF. CDR3 coding DNA: TGCGCCAGCAGCTTGGATGGACAGGCCGATCAGCCCCAGCATTTT. The full variable domain, its missing parts supplied by reference TRBV5-1 and TRBJ1-5, is KAGVTQTPRYLIKTRGQQVTLSCSPISGHRSVSWYQQTPGQGLQFLFEYFSETQRNKGNFPGRFSGRQFSNSRSEMNVSTLELGDSALYLCASSLDGQADQPQHFGDGTRLSIL.

The gene calls are TRBV2 and TRBJ2-4, with TRBD1 as a possible D gene (6 bases). The CDR3 sequence is 12 residues long. Trimming pared 3 bases from V and 7 bases from J, leaving 7 bases between. CDR1 is SNHLY and CDR2 is FYNNEI in the germline V gene. The CDR3 sequence: CASSERGNIQYF. CDR3 bases: TGTGCCAGCAGTGAGAGGGGGAACATTCAGTACTTC.

This clone was counted once. The rearrangement links TRBV30 to TRBJ2-1; 7 bases match TRBD2. There are 15 residues in the CDR3. The junction had 13 bases not matched to a gene; V was cut back by 2 bases and J by 9 bases. Germline V gives CDR1 GTSNPN, CDR2 SVGIG (reference sequence). CDR3: CAWSIGAGGSAEQFF. CDR3 in DNA: TGTGCCTGGAGTATTGGGGCAGGCGGGAGCGCTGAGCAGTTCTTC.